The 2 T cell receptor beta chains listed next were all sequenced from one sample in a study of Ad26.COV2.S vaccination and SARS-CoV-2 variants. The treatment is: around 19 received Ad26.COV2.S at low or high dose, single or two shots; several received placebo; per-sample allocation not given. Vaccine and placebo recipients were sampled on day 63 after the first injection. Profiled with immunoSEQ multiplex PCR; TCRdb holds only in-frame clones, not every one. The top ten hold around 2.5% of the sample, which has roughly 500,000 clones, 80% to 90% seen once. The sequencing used peripheral blood, collected in a trial of Ad26.COV2.S vaccine versus placebo. These TCRs come from a person between 18 and 59 years old who received the Ad26.COV2.S COVID-19 vaccine or a placebo.

This chain uses TRBV3-1 (or the pseudogene TRBV3-2) with TRBJ2-2, with 11 bases identical to TRBD1. V lost 1 base, J lost 9 bases, and 10 bases stayed unmatched. The CDR3 loop spans 17 amino acids. CDR1 is LGHDT and CDR2 is YNNKEL in the germline V gene (reference sequence). The CDR3 DNA reads as TGTGCCAGCAGCCAAGGTCCGGGACAGGGGGTCTCTCGGGAGCTGTTTTTT. Its protein product is CASSQGPGQGVSRELFF.

The chain employs TRBV27 and TRBJ1-2; 7 nucleotides agree with TRBD1. The V gene's germline CDR1 is MNHEY and CDR2 SMNVEV (reference sequence). The CDR3 consists of 16 residues. Trimming took 0 bases from V and 4 from J; bases not matched to a gene: 8. In DNA form, the CDR3 reads TGTGCCAGCAGTTTATCGATGGGGACAGCCTCCTATGGCTACACCTTC. Translated, it gives CASSLSMGTASYGYTF.